One sample yielded the 21 T cell receptor beta chains listed below, sequenced in a study of CD8+CD57+ T cells in acquired aplastic anemia. The authors sequenced patients whose flow cytometry had shown CD8+CD57+ cell expansion. The template used for profiling TCR beta VDJ and CDR3 was genomic DNA. TCRdb analysed the reads with MiXCR anew, one entry per CDR3 protein. This table holds a few hundred thousand distinct CDR3 sequences, roughly 34% found once. Sequencing input: sorted CD4+, CD8+, or CD8+CD57+ T cells (not recorded which) from PBMCs. The receptors derive from a human donor with aplastic anemia.

The rearrangement joins TRBV11-1 to TRBJ1-2; 11 bases map to TRBD1. Germline CDR1 SGHAT, CDR2 FQDESV (reference sequence). The CDR3 extends over 16 amino acids. With 6 bases clipped from V and 8 bases from J, the junction kept 14 bases outside the gene matches. CDR3 DNA sequence: TGTGCCAGCAGTCGCTGGACAGGGGGCCTCCTGGAGGGCTACACCTTC. As protein: CASSRWTGGLLEGYTF.

The chain joins TRBV30 to TRBJ1-6; weak D call: TRBD1 (6 bases). The germline V gene encodes CDR1 GTSNPN and CDR2 SVGIG (reference sequence). V was clipped by 3 bases and J by 7 bases, with 10 bases between them. The CDR3 sequence is 13 residues long. The CDR3 sequence: CAWSSQGNSPLHF. The CDR3 DNA reads as TGTGCCTGGAGCTCACAGGGAAATTCACCCCTCCACTTT.

The chain joins TRBV10-1 to TRBJ2-2; D unclear. Looked up from germline, CDR1 is WNHNN and CDR2 is SYGVQD (reference sequence). V was cut by 6 bases and J by 8 bases, with 10 bases left in between. The length of the CDR3 is 12 residues. In nucleotides, the CDR3 is TGCGCCAGCAGCTCCATTTTGGGGGAGCTGTTTTTT. Translating it yields CASSSILGELFF.

Ten or more counts support this clonotype. V is TRBV9 and J is TRBJ1-6, with D possibly being TRBD1 (5 bases). Between the trimmed V and J ends, which lost 7 bases and 9 bases, there was a span of 14 bases. CDR1 SGDLS and CDR2 YYNGEE come from the germline V gene. The CDR3 totals 13 residues. CDR3 DNA: TGTGCCAGCTCGGGGGATACGGTTTCACCCCTCCACTTT. Translating gives CASSGDTVSPLHF.

This clonotype turned up a few times. The rearrangement joins TRBV2 to TRBJ1-6, with D unclear. The germline gives CDR1 SNHLY, CDR2 FYNNEI. The CDR3 sequence is 15 residues long. Trimming cost V 4 bases and J 2 bases, with 9 bases left between them. The CDR3 is CASSVLEPYNSPLHF. Written as DNA, the CDR3 is TGTGCCAGCAGTGTCCTCGAACCCTATAATTCACCCCTCCACTTT. Supplemented by reference TRBV2 and TRBJ1-6, the full variable domain reads EPEVTQTPSHQVTQMGQEVILRCVPISNHLYFYWYRQILGQKVEFLVSFYNNEISEKSEIFDDQFSVERPDGSNFTLKIRSTKLEDSAMYFCASSVLEPYNSPLHFGNGTRLTVT.

On this clonotype itself: A much larger clone lies a single base off, so this may be a read error. The chain uses TRBV19 and TRBJ1-2; 12 nucleotides match TRBD1. Germline CDR1 reads LNHDA; CDR2 reads SQIVND (reference sequence). The CDR3 contains 17 residues. CDR3 DNA sequence: TGTGCCAGTAGTACCGGGACAGGGGGCGCAGGTTCCTATGACTACACCTTC. Its translation: CASSTGTGGAGSYDYTF.

The chain has TRBV5-6 and TRBJ2-3, with 12 bases lining up with TRBD2. J gave up 3 bases and V 4 bases, and 6 bases lay outside the gene matches. The CDR3 is 16 amino acids. Germline V gives CDR1 SGHDT, CDR2 YYEEEE. The CDR3 DNA reads TGTGCCAGCAGCGATACGGGGACTAGCGGGACAGATACGCAGTATTTT. This gives the protein CASSDTGTSGTDTQYF.

This clonotype was observed many times. The chain is built from TRBV20-1 and TRBJ1-1, with D possibly TRBD1 on 5 matching bases. From germline, CDR1 is DFQATT and CDR2 SNEGSKA (reference sequence). V was trimmed by 0 bases and J by 3 bases, leaving 8 bases between them. The CDR3 length is 13 residues. CDR3 DNA: TGCAGTGCTAGAGATGTGGGGGACACTGAAGCTTTCTTT. It is translated as CSARDVGDTEAFF.

The J gene is TRBJ1-6, the V gene TRBV11-2, with a possible D match to TRBD1 (5 bases). The CDR3 is 14 amino acids. Germline CDR1 and CDR2: SGHAT and FQNNGV. V gave up 5 bases and J gave up 10 bases, with 15 bases separating them. CDR3 sequence: CASSQDLGESPLHF. The CDR3 DNA reads TGTGCCAGCAGCCAAGATCTGGGGGAGTCACCCCTCCACTTT.

The chain couples TRBV11-2 to TRBJ1-2; D unclear. The germline gives CDR1 SGHAT, CDR2 FQNNGV. Trimming left V 0 bases short and J 0 bases short, with 14 bases between. The CDR3 covers 17 residues. For the CDR3, the DNA is TGTGCCAGCAGCTTAGATTCTTGGGGAGAGTCTAACTATGGCTACACCTTC. This codes for CASSLDSWGESNYGYTF.

At least ten counts were recorded for this clonotype. The chain combines TRBV20-1 with TRBJ1-6; D gene uncertain. Germline loops: CDR1 DFQATT, CDR2 SNEGSKA (reference sequence). V was trimmed by 1 base and J by 10 bases, leaving 5 bases between them. This CDR3 is 11 amino acids long. CDR3 in DNA: TGCAGTGCTAGAGGGGCATCACCCCTCCACTTT. Translated: CSARGASPLHF.

This clonotype was found a few times. The chain is built from TRBV20-1 and TRBJ1-1, with a tentative D call TRBD1 (5 bases). CDR1 is DFQATT, CDR2 SNEGSKA, per germline (reference sequence). V was cut by 5 bases and J by 0 bases, with 10 bases left in between. This CDR3 region has 13 residues. The CDR3, as DNA: TGCAGTGCTGTGGGGGGAATGAACACTGAAGCTTTCTTT. It codes for CSAVGGMNTEAFF.

This clonotype was seen ten or more times. The chain couples TRBV10-3 to TRBJ1-2; 8 nucleotides match TRBD1. CDR3 length: 15 residues. Germline V gene sequence: CDR1 ENHRY, CDR2 SYGVKD. V shed 3 bases and J 0 bases; nucleotides not matched to a gene: 3. CDR3 DNA sequence: TGTGCCATCAGTGAAAGGACAGGGACTAACTATGGCTACACCTTC. Amino acids: CAISERTGTNYGYTF.

In its sample, this clonotype was seen a few times. This chain joins TRBV6-6 and TRBJ1-4; no firm D call. V was clipped by 5 bases and J by 5 bases, with 3 bases between them. The CDR3 runs 11 residues. The germline CDR1 and CDR2 sequences are MNHNY and SVGAGI (reference sequence). The DNA for the CDR3 is TGTGCCAGCAGTGGGAATGAAAAACTGTTTTTT. Its protein is CASSGNEKLFF.

The chain combines TRBV3-1 with TRBJ2-4; no reliable D call. The CDR3 spans 14 residues. The germline V gene encodes CDR1 LGHDT and CDR2 YNNKEL (reference sequence). V gave up 0 bases and J gave up 7 bases, with 10 bases separating them. CDR3 nucleotides: TGTGCCAGCAGCCAAGATACGGTTGGGAACATTCAGTACTTC. Its translation is CASSQDTVGNIQYF.

The J gene is TRBJ1-5, the V gene TRBV20-1; no clear D gene. The CDR3 is made up of 17 amino acids. Trimming took off 6 bases at V and 2 bases at J, with 23 bases between the two ends. Germline CDR1 is DFQATT and CDR2 is SNEGSKA (reference sequence). The CDR3 nucleotides read TGCAGTGCCAATGAAATCAGGAGCGGCGTGGGCAATCAGCCCCAGCATTTT. It codes for CSANEIRSGVGNQPQHF.

This clonotype was recorded at least ten times. This chain links TRBV20-1 with TRBJ1-5; no firm D call. Trimming took off 6 bases at V and 2 bases at J, with 8 bases between the two ends. Germline CDR1 is DFQATT and CDR2 is SNEGSKA (reference sequence). The CDR3 runs to 12 residues. DNA of the CDR3: TGCAGTGCAGTGGAGGGCAATCAGCCCCAGCATTTT. This codes for CSAVEGNQPQHF.

The DNA for the CDR3 is TGTGCCATCAGTGAGCGAGGGGTCGATTCTGGGTTCTGGGAGGAGACCCAGTACTTC. Protein sequence: CAISERGVDSGFWEETQYF. The chain carries TRBV10-3 and TRBJ2-5; D is perhaps TRBD1 or TRBD2 (5 bases each). Germline V gives CDR1 ENHRY, CDR2 SYGVKD. Deletions cut 2 bases from V and 5 bases from J, with 27 bases between. This CDR3 is 19 amino acids long.

This clonotype was recorded many times. V usage is TRBV20-1 and J usage is TRBJ1-2, with 7 positions matching TRBD1. Trimming cost V 4 bases and J 2 bases; bases outside gene matches: 13. Per germline, CDR1 DFQATT and CDR2 SNEGSKA (reference sequence). The CDR3 length is 16 residues. The CDR3 spells CSATVPQQGTNYGYTF. CDR3 bases: TGCAGTGCTACGGTGCCCCAACAGGGGACGAACTATGGCTACACCTTC.

This clonotype was seen just once. The V call is TRBV12-3 or TRBV12-4, the J call TRBJ2-5, with D hard to call. The CDR3 loop spans 14 amino acids. V lost 6 bases and J 4 bases, leaving 15 bases between the germline ends. CDR3 sequence (DNA): TGTGCCAGCAGCCCCTCCGGACCGACAGAGACCCAGTACTTC. This sequence encodes CASSPSGPTETQYF.

V and J are TRBV13 and TRBJ2-5, with 13 bases identical to TRBD2. This CDR3 contains 17 residues. V lost 5 bases to trimming and J lost 1 base; unmatched junction nucleotides: 7. CDR1 and CDR2 from the germline V gene are PRHDT and FYEKMQ (reference sequence). The CDR3 loop reads CASSRWTSGGPQETQYF. In DNA, the CDR3 is TGTGCCAGCAGCCGATGGACTAGCGGGGGCCCCCAAGAGACCCAGTACTTC. Full variable domain (remainder filled in from reference TRBV13 and TRBJ2-5): AAGVIQSPRHLIKEKRETATLKCYPIPRHDTVYWYQQGPGQDPQFLISFYEKMQSDKGSIPDRFSAQQFSDYHSELNMSSLELGDSALYFCASSRWTSGGPQETQYFGPGTRLLVL.